A selection of T cell receptor beta chains follows, all from one sample in a study of long-term antiretroviral therapy in people with HIV. Assay used: immunoSEQ multiplex PCR; TCRdb lists only in-frame clones, some missing. Seen here are tens of thousands of clones, around 86% observed once, and the top ten hold 7% to 8%. The input for sequencing was unsorted PBMCs, taken 1.8 years before starting antiretroviral therapy. All receptors derive from a woman in her twenties or thirties with HIV. Both conserved end residues are part of each CDR3. The D gene is left open where the match is weak. Some rows mark clone size as missing; the rest say once, few, many or name a class of expanded clone.

v_gene: TRBV29-1
d_gene: .
j_gene: TRBJ1-1
abundance: .
CDR3aa: CSGLGGRGEAFF
CDR3nt: TGCAGCGGCTTGGGGGGGAGGGGTGAAGCTTTCTTT

v_gene: TRBV19
d_gene: .
j_gene: TRBJ2-1
abundance: .
CDR3aa: CASSSGYSYNEQFF
CDR3nt: TGTGCCAGTAGTTCAGGGTACTCCTACAATGAGCAGTTCTTC

v_gene: TRBV11-3
d_gene: .
j_gene: TRBJ1-1
abundance: .
CDR3aa: CASTNDRNTEAFF
CDR3nt: TGTGCCAGCACCAACGACAGAAACACTGAAGCTTTCTTT

v_gene: TRBV9
d_gene: .
j_gene: TRBJ1-3
abundance: .
CDR3aa: CASSVWEYGNTIYF
CDR3nt: TGTGCCAGCAGCGTTTGGGAATATGGAAACACCATATATTTT

v_gene: TRBV5-1
d_gene: .
j_gene: TRBJ2-7
abundance: .
CDR3aa: CASSLATVRNEQYF
CDR3nt: TGCGCCAGCAGCTTGGCCACAGTTAGAAACGAGCAGTACTTC

v_gene: TRBV7-2
d_gene: TRBD1
j_gene: TRBJ2-1
abundance: .
CDR3aa: CASSLRGTDLSYNEQFF
CDR3nt: TGTGCCAGCAGCTTAAGGGGGACAGATCTCTCCTACAATGAGCAGTTCTTC

v_gene: TRBV30
d_gene: .
j_gene: TRBJ1-1
abundance: .
CDR3aa: CAWRERGTEAFF
CDR3nt: TGTGCCTGGAGGGAACGGGGCACTGAAGCTTTCTTT

v_gene: TRBV28
d_gene: .
j_gene: TRBJ1-3
abundance: .
CDR3aa: CASSPAGIDSSGNTIYF
CDR3nt: TGTGCCAGCAGCCCCGCGGGGATTGATAGCTCTGGAAACACCATATATTTT

v_gene: TRBV10-3
d_gene: .
j_gene: TRBJ1-4
abundance: .
CDR3aa: CAISASLGESGNEKLFF
CDR3nt: TGTGCCATCAGTGCGTCGTTAGGGGAGAGTGGTAATGAAAAACTGTTTTTT

v_gene: TRBV6-5
d_gene: .
j_gene: TRBJ1-1
abundance: .
CDR3aa: CASRPGRRIGAFF
CDR3nt: TGTGCCAGCAGGCCGGGCAGGAGGATAGGAGCTTTCTTT

v_gene: TRBV5-1
d_gene: .
j_gene: TRBJ2-1
abundance: .
CDR3aa: CASRGGLTLTDYNEQFF
CDR3nt: TGCGCCAGCAGGGGCGGCCTGACACTTACAGACTACAATGAGCAGTTCTTC

v_gene: TRBV12-5
d_gene: TRBD1
j_gene: TRBJ1-1
abundance: .
CDR3aa: CASGLTGGAEAFF
CDR3nt: TGTGCTAGTGGTTTGACAGGGGGCGCTGAAGCTTTCTTT

v_gene: TRBV29-1
d_gene: .
j_gene: TRBJ2-7
abundance: .
CDR3aa: CSVRNGGRHEQYF
CDR3nt: TGCAGCGTTCGCAATGGGGGTCGGCACGAGCAGTACTTC

v_gene: TRBV5-4
d_gene: .
j_gene: TRBJ2-3
abundance: few
CDR3aa: CASSSNRDTQYF
CDR3nt: TGTGCCAGCAGCTCCAATCGAGATACGCAGTATTTT

v_gene: TRBV19
d_gene: TRBD1
j_gene: TRBJ1-2
abundance: .
CDR3aa: CASSLLPQGANYGYTF
CDR3nt: TGTGCCAGTAGTTTACTACCACAGGGGGCTAACTATGGCTACACCTTC

v_gene: TRBV7-8
d_gene: .
j_gene: TRBJ2-2
abundance: .
CDR3aa: CASSVGTGELFF
CDR3nt: TGTGCCAGCAGCGTGGGAACCGGGGAGCTGTTTTTT

v_gene: TRBV7-8
d_gene: TRBD1
j_gene: TRBJ2-3
abundance: .
CDR3aa: CASSSGGVPGTDTQYF
CDR3nt: TGTGCCAGCAGCTCAGGGGGAGTGCCCGGCACAGATACGCAGTATTTT

v_gene: TRBV28
d_gene: .
j_gene: TRBJ2-5
abundance: .
CDR3aa: CASSSNRNSGETQYF
CDR3nt: TGTGCCAGCAGTTCAAACAGGAATTCGGGAGAGACCCAGTACTTC